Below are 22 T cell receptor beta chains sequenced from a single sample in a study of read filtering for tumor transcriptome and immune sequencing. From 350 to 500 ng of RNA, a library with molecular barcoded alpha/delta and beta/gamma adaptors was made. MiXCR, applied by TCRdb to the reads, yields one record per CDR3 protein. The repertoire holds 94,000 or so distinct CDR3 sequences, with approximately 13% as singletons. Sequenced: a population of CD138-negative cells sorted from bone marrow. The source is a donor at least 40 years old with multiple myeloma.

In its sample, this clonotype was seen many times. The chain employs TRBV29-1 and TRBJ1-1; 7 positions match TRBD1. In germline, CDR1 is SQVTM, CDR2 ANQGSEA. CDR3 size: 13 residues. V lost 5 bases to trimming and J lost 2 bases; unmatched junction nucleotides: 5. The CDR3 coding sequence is TGCAGCGTTACTAGACAGGGAAACACTGAAGCTTTCTTT. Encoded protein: CSVTRQGNTEAFF.

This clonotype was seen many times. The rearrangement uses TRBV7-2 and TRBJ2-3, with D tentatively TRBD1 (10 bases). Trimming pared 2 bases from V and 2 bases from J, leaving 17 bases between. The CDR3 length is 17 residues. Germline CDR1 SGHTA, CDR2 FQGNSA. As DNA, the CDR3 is TGTGCCAGCAGCTTACTAGCGGGGACAGGGGCCACAGATACGCAGTATTTT. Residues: CASSLLAGTGATDTQYF.

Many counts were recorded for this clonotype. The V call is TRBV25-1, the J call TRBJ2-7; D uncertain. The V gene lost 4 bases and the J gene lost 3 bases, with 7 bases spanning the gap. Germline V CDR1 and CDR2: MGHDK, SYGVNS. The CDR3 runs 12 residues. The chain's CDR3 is CASSADIYEQYF. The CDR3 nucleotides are TGTGCCAGCAGTGCAGACATCTACGAGCAGTACTTC.

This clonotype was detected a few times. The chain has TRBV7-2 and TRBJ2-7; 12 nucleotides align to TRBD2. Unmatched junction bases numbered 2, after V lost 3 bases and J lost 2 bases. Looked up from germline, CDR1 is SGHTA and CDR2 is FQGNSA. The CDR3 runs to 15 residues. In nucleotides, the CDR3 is TGTGCCAGCAGCTTCGGACTAGCGGGAACCTACGAGCAGTACTTC. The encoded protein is CASSFGLAGTYEQYF.

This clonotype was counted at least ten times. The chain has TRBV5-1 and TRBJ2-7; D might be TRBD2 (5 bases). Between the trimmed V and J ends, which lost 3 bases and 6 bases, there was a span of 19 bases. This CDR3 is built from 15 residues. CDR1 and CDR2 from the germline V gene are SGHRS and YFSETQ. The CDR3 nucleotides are TGCGCCAGCAGCTCCGCTAGCCTCGCCAATAGCGAGCAGTACTTC. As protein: CASSSASLANSEQYF.

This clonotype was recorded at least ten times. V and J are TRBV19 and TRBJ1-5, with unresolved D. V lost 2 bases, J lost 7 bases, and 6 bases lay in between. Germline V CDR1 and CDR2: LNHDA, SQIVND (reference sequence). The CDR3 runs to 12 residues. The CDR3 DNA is TGTGCCAGTAGTATATTCGGCCAGCCCCAGCATTTT. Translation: CASSIFGQPQHF.

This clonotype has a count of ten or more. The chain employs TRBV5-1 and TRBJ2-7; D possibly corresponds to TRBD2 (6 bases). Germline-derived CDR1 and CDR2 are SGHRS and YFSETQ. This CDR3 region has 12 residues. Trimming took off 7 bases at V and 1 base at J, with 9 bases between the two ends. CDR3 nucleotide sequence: TGCGCCAGCGGGACTGGTTCCTACGAGCAGTACTTC. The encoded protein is CASGTGSYEQYF.

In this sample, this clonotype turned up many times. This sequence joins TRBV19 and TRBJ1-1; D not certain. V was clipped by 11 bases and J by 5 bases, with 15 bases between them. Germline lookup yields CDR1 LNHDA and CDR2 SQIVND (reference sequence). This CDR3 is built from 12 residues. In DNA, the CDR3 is TGTGCCTCCCTGCGGGGTTGGACTGAAGCTTTCTTT. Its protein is CASLRGWTEAFF.

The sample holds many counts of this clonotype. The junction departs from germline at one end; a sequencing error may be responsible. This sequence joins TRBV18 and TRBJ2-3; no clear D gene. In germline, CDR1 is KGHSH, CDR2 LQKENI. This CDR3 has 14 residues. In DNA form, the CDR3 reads TGTGCCAGCACACCACCGGGCGGATCAGATACGCAGTATTTT. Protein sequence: CASTPPGGSDTQYF.

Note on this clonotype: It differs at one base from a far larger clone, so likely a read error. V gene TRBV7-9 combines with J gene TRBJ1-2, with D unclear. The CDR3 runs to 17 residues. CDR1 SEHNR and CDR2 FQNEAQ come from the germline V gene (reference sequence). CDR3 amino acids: CASSYAASGATAYDYTF. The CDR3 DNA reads TGTGCCAGCAGCTACGCCGCGTCTGGCGCGACGGCCTATGACTACACCTTC.

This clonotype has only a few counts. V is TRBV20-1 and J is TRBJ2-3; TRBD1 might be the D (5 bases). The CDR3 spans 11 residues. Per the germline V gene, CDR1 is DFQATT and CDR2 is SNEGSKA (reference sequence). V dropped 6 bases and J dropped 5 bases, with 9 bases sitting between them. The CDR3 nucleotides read TGCAGTGCAAACACAGGAGATACGCAGTATTTT. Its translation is CSANTGDTQYF.

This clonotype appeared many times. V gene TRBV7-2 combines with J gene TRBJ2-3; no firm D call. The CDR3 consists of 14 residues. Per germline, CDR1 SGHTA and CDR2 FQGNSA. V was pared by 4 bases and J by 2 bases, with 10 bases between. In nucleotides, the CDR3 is TGTGCCAGCAGCTCAACTGGGTACACAGATACGCAGTATTTT. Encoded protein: CASSSTGYTDTQYF.

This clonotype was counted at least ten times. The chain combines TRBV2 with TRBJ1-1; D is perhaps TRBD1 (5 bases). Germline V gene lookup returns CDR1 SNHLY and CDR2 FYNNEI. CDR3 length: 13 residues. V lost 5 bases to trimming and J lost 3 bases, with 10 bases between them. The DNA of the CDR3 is TGTGCCAGCAGTTGGGGCAGCTACACTGAAGCTTTCTTT. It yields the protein CASSWGSYTEAFF.

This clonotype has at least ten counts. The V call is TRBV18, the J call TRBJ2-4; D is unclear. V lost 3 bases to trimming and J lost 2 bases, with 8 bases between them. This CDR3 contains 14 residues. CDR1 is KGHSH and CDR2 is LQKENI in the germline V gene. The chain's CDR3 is CASSPSGSKNIQYF. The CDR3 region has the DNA TGTGCCAGCTCACCGTCAGGCTCCAAAAACATTCAGTACTTC.

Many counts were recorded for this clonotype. The CDR3 nucleotides read TGTGCCTGGAGCGGCCCCGGGGACGAGCAGTACTTC. It yields the protein CAWSGPGDEQYF. This chain joins TRBV30 and TRBJ2-7; D may be TRBD2 (5 bases). CDR3 length equals 12 residues. V lost 3 bases, J lost 5 bases, and 11 bases lay in between. Germline assignment: CDR1 GTSNPN and CDR2 SVGIG (reference sequence). The variable domain in full, completed from reference TRBV30 and TRBJ2-7, reads SQTIHQWPATLVQPVGSPLSLECTVEGTSNPNLYWYRQAAGRGLQLLFYSVGIGQISSEVPQNLSASRPQDRQFILSSKKLLLSDSGFYLCAWSGPGDEQYFGPGTRLTVT.

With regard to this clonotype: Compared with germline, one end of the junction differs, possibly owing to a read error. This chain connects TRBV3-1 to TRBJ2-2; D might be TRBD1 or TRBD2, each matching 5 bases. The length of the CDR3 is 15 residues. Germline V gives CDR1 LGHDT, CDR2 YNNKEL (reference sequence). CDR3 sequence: CASSLRDRNTGELLF. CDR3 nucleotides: TGTGCCAGCAGCCTCCGGGACCGTAACACCGGGGAGCTGCTTTTT.

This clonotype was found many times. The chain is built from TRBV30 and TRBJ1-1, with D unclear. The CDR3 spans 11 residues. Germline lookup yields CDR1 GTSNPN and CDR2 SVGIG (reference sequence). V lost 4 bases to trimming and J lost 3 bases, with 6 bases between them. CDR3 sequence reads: CAWNYDTEAFF. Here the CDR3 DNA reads TGTGCCTGGAACTACGACACTGAAGCTTTCTTT.

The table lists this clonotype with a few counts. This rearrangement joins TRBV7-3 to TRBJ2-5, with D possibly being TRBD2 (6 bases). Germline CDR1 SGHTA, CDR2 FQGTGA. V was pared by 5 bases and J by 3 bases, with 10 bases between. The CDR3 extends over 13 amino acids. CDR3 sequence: CASSRGAEETQYF. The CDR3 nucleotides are TGTGCCAGCAGCCGCGGGGCTGAAGAGACCCAGTACTTC.

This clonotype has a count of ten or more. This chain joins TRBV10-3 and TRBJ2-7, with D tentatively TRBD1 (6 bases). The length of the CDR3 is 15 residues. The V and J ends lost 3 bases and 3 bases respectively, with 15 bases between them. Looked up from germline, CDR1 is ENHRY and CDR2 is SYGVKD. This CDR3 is CAISDPFQGGYEQYF. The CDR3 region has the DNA TGTGCCATCAGTGACCCGTTCCAAGGGGGCTACGAGCAGTACTTC.

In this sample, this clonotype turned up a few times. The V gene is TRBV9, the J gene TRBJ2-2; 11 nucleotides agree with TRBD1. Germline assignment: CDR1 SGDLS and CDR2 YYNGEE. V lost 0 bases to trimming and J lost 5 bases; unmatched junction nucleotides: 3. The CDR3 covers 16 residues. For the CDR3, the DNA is TGTGCCAGCAGCGTAGTAGGGACAGGGGGAACCGGGGAGCTGTTTTTT. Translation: CASSVVGTGGTGELFF.

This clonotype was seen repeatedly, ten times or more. CDR3 residues: CSADRGDTEAFF. The CDR3 DNA sequence: TGCAGCGCCGACAGGGGAGACACTGAAGCTTTCTTT. This rearrangement joins TRBV29-1 to TRBJ1-1; 8 bases fit TRBD1. CDR3 length equals 12 residues. Germline V gene lookup returns CDR1 SQVTM and CDR2 ANQGSEA. The ends lost 7 bases at V and 3 bases at J; junction bases unmatched: 4.

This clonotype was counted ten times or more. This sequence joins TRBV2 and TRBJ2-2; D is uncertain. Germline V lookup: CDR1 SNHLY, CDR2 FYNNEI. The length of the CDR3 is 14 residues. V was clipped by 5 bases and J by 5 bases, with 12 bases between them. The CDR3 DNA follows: TGTGCCAGCAGTTTTCAAGACGGGACCGGGGAGCTGTTTTTT. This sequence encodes CASSFQDGTGELFF.